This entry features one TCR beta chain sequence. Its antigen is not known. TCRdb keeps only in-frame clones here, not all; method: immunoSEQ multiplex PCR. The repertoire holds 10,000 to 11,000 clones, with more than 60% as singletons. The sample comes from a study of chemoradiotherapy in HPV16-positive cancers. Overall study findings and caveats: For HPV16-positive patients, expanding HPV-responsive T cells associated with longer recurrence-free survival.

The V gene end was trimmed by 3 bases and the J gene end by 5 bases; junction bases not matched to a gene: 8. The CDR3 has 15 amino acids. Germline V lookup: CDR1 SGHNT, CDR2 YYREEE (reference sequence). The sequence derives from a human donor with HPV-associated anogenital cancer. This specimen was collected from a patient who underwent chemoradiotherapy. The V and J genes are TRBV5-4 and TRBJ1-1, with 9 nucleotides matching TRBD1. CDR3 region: CASSSRGDRVTEAFF. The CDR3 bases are TGTGCCAGCAGCTCCCGAGGGGACAGGGTGACTGAAGCTTTCTTT.